The source of this T cell receptor beta chain is a study of Ad26.COV2.S vaccination and SARS-CoV-2 variants. The study, taken as a whole, reports: Spike-specific TCR breadth was greater in vaccine than placebo recipients.

Sequencing was performed with immunoSEQ multiplex PCR; in TCRdb, only in-frame clones are kept and a portion is missing. The repertoire holds about 320,000 clones, with 85% as singletons. Treatment reported: about 20 received Ad26.COV2.S at low or high dose, single or two shots; about 5 received placebo; per-sample allocation not given. The samples were gathered on day 63 after the first injection of vaccine or placebo. Comments on this clone: As yet, its antigen is unknown.

Germline assignment: CDR1 LGHDT and CDR2 YNNKEL (reference sequence). The CDR3 covers 20 residues. J was trimmed by 2 bases and V by 2 bases; bases with no gene match: 16. This chain connects TRBV3-1 (or the pseudogene TRBV3-2) to TRBJ2-3; 10 bases match TRBD2. The sequenced sample was peripheral blood, obtained in a trial of Ad26.COV2.S vaccine versus placebo. This sequence was found in a person aged 18-60 years who received the Ad26.COV2.S COVID-19 vaccine or a placebo. CDR3 residues: CASSQNLAGAPQLYTDTQYF. CDR3 in DNA: TGTGCCAGCAGCCAAAATCTAGCGGGGGCCCCCCAGTTATACACAGATACGCAGTATTTT.